The 3 T cell receptor beta chains below come from one sample, sequenced in a study of a mutant IDH1 vaccine in newly diagnosed glioma. Which antigens these TCRs recognize remains unknown. TCRdb's table, derived via immunoSEQ multiplex PCR, lists solely in-frame clones and lacks some. The sample holds roughly 70,000 clones, around 84% seen once. Indicated time point: week 11, during vaccination. Alongside topical imiquimod, each dose of vaccine comprised 300 ug of mutant IDH1 20-mer peptide. The sequences come from PBMCs, collected from a glioma patient whose treatment included an IDH1 peptide vaccine. The receptors derive from a woman aged 45 to 65 with glioma.

This chain connects TRBV4-2 to TRBJ1-6, with TRBD1 matching 7 bases. Germline V gene lookup returns CDR1 LGHNA and CDR2 YNFKEQ. The CDR3 is 18 residues long. Trimming removed 1 base from V and 10 bases from J; junction bases left unmatched: 16. DNA of the CDR3: TGTGCCAGCAGCCAAGCCCCGGGAGGTGCGCAGGGGGAATCACCCCTCCACTTT. It encodes CASSQAPGGAQGESPLHF.

The chain links TRBV5-1 to TRBJ1-3; TRBD1 agrees at 9 bases. The CDR3 spans 15 residues. Germline CDR1 and CDR2: SGHRS and YFSETQ. V shed 4 bases, J shed 4 bases, and the junction held 6 bases outside the gene matches. The CDR3 coding sequence is TGCGCCAGCAGCGAGAAACAGGGGGCAGGAAACACCATATATTTT. It translates to CASSEKQGAGNTIYF.

The chain recombines TRBV11-2 with TRBJ2-4; the D gene is possibly TRBD2 (6 bases). In germline, CDR1 is SGHAT, CDR2 FQNNGV. The CDR3 totals 14 residues. Trimming took off 5 bases at V and 13 bases at J, with 21 bases between the two ends. Here the CDR3 DNA reads TGTGCCAGCAGCAAATTCTATTCGCGGGGTGGGCAGTACTTC. Encoded protein: CASSKFYSRGGQYF.